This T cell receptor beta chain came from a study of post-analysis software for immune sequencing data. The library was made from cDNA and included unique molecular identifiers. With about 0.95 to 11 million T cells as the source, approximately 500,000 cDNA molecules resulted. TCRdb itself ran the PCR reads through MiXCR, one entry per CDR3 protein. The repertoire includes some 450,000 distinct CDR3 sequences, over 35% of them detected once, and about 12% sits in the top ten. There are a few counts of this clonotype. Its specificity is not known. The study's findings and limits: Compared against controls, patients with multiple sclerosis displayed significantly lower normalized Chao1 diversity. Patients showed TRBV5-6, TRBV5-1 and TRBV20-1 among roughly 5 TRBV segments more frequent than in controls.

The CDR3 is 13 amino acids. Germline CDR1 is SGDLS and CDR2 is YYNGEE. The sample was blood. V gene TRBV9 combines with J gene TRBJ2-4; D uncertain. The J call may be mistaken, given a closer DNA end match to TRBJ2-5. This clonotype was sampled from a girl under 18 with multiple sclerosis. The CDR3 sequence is CASSVNLEETQYF. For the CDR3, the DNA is TGTGCCAGCAGCGTCAACCTTGAAGAGACCCAGTACTTC.